This T cell receptor beta chain comes out of a study of blood T cell repertoires in COVID-19. As for the study in general: Samples taken during acute and convalescent COVID-19 were collected in the United States, Italy and Spain. The cDNA or gDNA used as material had been derived from T cells, B-cell-depleted T cells, or PBMCs.

Per the study methods: From reference gene primer amplification, estimates of nucleated cell counts were derived. Profiling relied on immunoSEQ multiplex PCR, and the TCRdb table lists in-frame clones only, not all of them. V and J calls and clone size are as listed in that table; D and trimming were resolved from the DNA. The sample carries tens of thousands of clones, 90% to 95% recorded once. The CDR3 loop spans 14 amino acids. V lost 4 bases to trimming and J lost 0 bases, with 10 bases between them. Germline V gene sequence: CDR1 LGHDT, CDR2 YNNKEL (reference sequence). The chain carries TRBV3-1 (or the pseudogene TRBV3-2) and TRBJ2-7; possibly TRBD1 for D (6 bases). This clonotype originated in a human donor with active COVID-19. The donor label of this sample is uncertain. Sequencing was performed on peripheral blood. The CDR3 reads CASSRDRSSYEQYF. In DNA, the CDR3 is TGTGCCAGCAGCCGCGACAGGAGCTCCTACGAGCAGTACTTC.